The T cell receptor beta chain under discussion was sequenced for a study of T cell responses to AZD1222 COVID-19 vaccine. Study-level results: Donors were mostly white British, more females; clonal diversity possibly underestimated. Close to half of all spike-specific TCRs reportedly target regions of the variants that are unmutated.

A remark on this clone: Its antigen is unidentified.

Here immunoSEQ multiplex PCR was the method, and the copy in TCRdb shows in-frame clones only, minus some. The table records under 150,000 clones, roughly 91% of them present only once. Trimming shortened V by 3 bases and J by 4 bases, and 13 bases separated the two germline ends. Germline V gene sequence: CDR1 LNHNV, CDR2 YYDKDF (reference sequence). CDR3 length equals 16 residues. The clonotype comes from an adult in good health. The chain recombines TRBV15 with TRBJ1-6; no firm D call. This material consisted of peripheral blood, taken on day 0 of AZD1222 vaccination. The CDR3 protein is CATSRGKGSYNSPLHF. CDR3 coding DNA: TGTGCCACCAGCAGGGGAAAGGGCTCATATAATTCACCCCTCCACTTT.